The 2 T cell receptor beta chains listed next were all sequenced from one sample in a study of cytomegalovirus exposure and HLA in healthy donors. Some clones are missing from TCRdb's copy, which holds only in-frame ones; the method was immunoSEQ multiplex PCR. The sample holds 120,000 or so clones, about nine tenths seen once. Sequencing was performed on PBMCs. The receptors here all came from a woman aged 18-29 years in good health and CMV-seronegative.

The chain carries TRBV7-9 and TRBJ2-1, with TRBD2 matching over 7 bases. V shed 4 bases and J 0 bases; nucleotides not matched to a gene: 6. CDR3 length: 16 amino acids. Germline assignment: CDR1 SEHNR and CDR2 FQNEAQ (reference sequence). CDR3 sequence (DNA): TGTGCCAGCAGCTCCCGGACTAGTAGCTCCTACAATGAGCAGTTCTTC. It is translated as CASSSRTSSSYNEQFF.

The V call is TRBV4-3, the J call TRBJ2-1, with a weak D call TRBD2 (5 bases). The CDR3 runs 16 residues. V dropped 0 bases and J dropped 0 bases, with 9 bases sitting between them. Germline CDR1 is LGHNA and CDR2 is YSLEER. CDR3 sequence (DNA): TGCGCCAGCAGCCAAGATAGAGCGGACTCCTACAATGAGCAGTTCTTC. The encoded protein is CASSQDRADSYNEQFF.